These 26 T cell receptor beta chains share one sample of origin, sequenced in a study of shared clonotypes between healthy human individuals. Data came from immunoSEQ multiplex PCR; TCRdb stores just in-frame clones and leaves some out. This table has around 2,000,000 clones, around 96% appearing once. Naive CD8 cells were CD45RO-negative, positively selected for CCR7, excluding terminally differentiated effector memory CD45RA+ cells. Sequenced input: naive CD8+ T cells sorted from blood. The receptor source for this set is a young man in good health.

This clone was seen once. The chain is built from TRBV11-2 and TRBJ2-2, with 13 bases lining up with TRBD2. Germline V gene data show CDR1 as SGHAT and CDR2 as FQNNGV. V was clipped by 1 base and J by 2 bases; unmatched bases: 7. The CDR3 extends over 19 amino acids. CDR3: CASSLAPGTSGTNTGELFF. The CDR3 DNA follows: TGTGCCAGCAGCTTAGCTCCCGGGACTAGCGGGACCAACACCGGGGAGCTGTTTTTT.

V is TRBV7-6 and J is TRBJ2-5; D is undetermined. Germline V gene sequence: CDR1 SGHVS, CDR2 FNYEAQ. V lost 1 base, J lost 4 bases, and 10 bases lay in between. CDR3 length equals 14 residues. The CDR3 sequence: CASSLGLDSETQYF. CDR3 sequence (DNA): TGTGCCAGCAGCTTAGGCCTAGACTCAGAGACCCAGTACTTC.

V usage is TRBV6-5 and J usage is TRBJ2-7; D is perhaps TRBD1 or TRBD2 (6 bases each). Germline V gene lookup returns CDR1 MNHEY and CDR2 SVGAGI. This CDR3 contains 14 residues. Trimming left V 2 bases short and J 6 bases short, with 14 bases between. The CDR3 bases are TGTGCCAGCAGTTACGTGGGGGGCACGGGCGAGCAGTACTTC. Translating it yields CASSYVGGTGEQYF.

This chain uses TRBV10-3 with TRBJ1-4; D is uncertain. The CDR3 totals 14 residues. V was pared by 2 bases and J by 7 bases, with 11 bases between. Looked up from germline, CDR1 is ENHRY and CDR2 is SYGVKD. The CDR3: CAISEGQEGEKLFF. The CDR3 bases are TGTGCCATCAGTGAGGGCCAAGAGGGTGAAAAACTGTTTTTT.

The chain links TRBV7-9 to TRBJ1-6, with D maybe TRBD1 (6 bases). The germline CDR1 and CDR2 sequences are SEHNR and FQNEAQ (reference sequence). Trimming pared 5 bases from V and 5 bases from J, leaving 7 bases between. The CDR3 covers 13 residues. For the CDR3, the DNA is TGTGCCAGCAGCCAGGGGAATAATTCACCCCTCCACTTT. Protein: CASSQGNNSPLHF.

The genes are TRBV7-9 and TRBJ2-1, with TRBD1 matching over 8 bases. This CDR3 is built from 14 residues. CDR1 is SEHNR and CDR2 is FQNEAQ in the germline V gene (reference sequence). The J segment lost 8 bases and the V segment lost 5 bases, leaving 8 bases of the junction unmatched. This CDR3 is CASSQWTGSDEQFF. Written as DNA, the CDR3 is TGTGCCAGCAGCCAATGGACAGGGTCTGATGAGCAGTTCTTC.

The chain has TRBV7-8 and TRBJ1-3, with D hard to call. Trimming shortened V by 3 bases and J by 7 bases, and 13 bases separated the two germline ends. Germline lookup yields CDR1 SGHVS and CDR2 FQNEAQ. CDR3 length: 14 residues. The CDR3 DNA reads TGTGCCAGCAGCTTCTACGGAGAGGGCAACACCATATATTTT. Its protein product is CASSFYGEGNTIYF.

The rearrangement joins TRBV9 to TRBJ2-3; D is perhaps TRBD1 (6 bases). Trimming removed 0 bases from V and 1 base from J, with 9 bases in between. Germline V CDR1 and CDR2: SGDLS, YYNGEE. CDR3 size: 15 residues. CDR3 sequence: CASSVGGQRTDTQYF. CDR3 DNA: TGTGCCAGCAGCGTAGGAGGACAGCGCACAGATACGCAGTATTTT.

The chain couples TRBV6-5 to TRBJ1-2; TRBD1 matches at 7 bases. The V gene's germline CDR1 is MNHEY and CDR2 SVGAGI. This CDR3 has 14 residues. J was trimmed by 6 bases and V by 6 bases; bases with no gene match: 10. The DNA of the CDR3 is TGTGCCAGCAGCACGACAGGGAAGTATAATGGCTACACCTTC. Amino acid sequence: CASSTTGKYNGYTF.

This chain uses TRBV30 with TRBJ1-5; 8 bases line up with TRBD1. The CDR3 is made up of 15 amino acids. Per germline, CDR1 GTSNPN and CDR2 SVGIG (reference sequence). V was clipped by 0 bases and J by 1 base; unmatched bases: 2. The CDR3 DNA follows: TGTGCCTGGAGTGTCGACAGGGGAAGCAATCAGCCCCAGCATTTT. It encodes CAWSVDRGSNQPQHF. The variable domain in full, completed from reference TRBV30 and TRBJ1-5, reads SQTIHQWPATLVQPVGSPLSLECTVEGTSNPNLYWYRQAAGRGLQLLFYSVGIGQISSEVPQNLSASRPQDRQFILSSKKLLLSDSGFYLCAWSVDRGSNQPQHFGDGTRLSIL.

This chain joins TRBV11-3 and TRBJ1-5, with 11 bases aligning to TRBD1. Germline CDR1 is SGHNT and CDR2 is YENEEA. J lost 1 base, V lost 3 bases, and 11 bases had no gene match. The CDR3 totals 19 residues. CDR3 DNA sequence: TGTGCCAGCAGCTTTTGTAGGGGGACAGGGGGAAAGAGCAATCAGCCCCAGCATTTT. It translates to CASSFCRGTGGKSNQPQHF.

This clone was counted a single time. Other DNA sequences in the same sample also yield this CDR3. The V and J genes are TRBV27 and TRBJ2-7; D is undetermined. The CDR3 extends over 13 amino acids. Trimming pared 0 bases from V and 1 base from J, leaving 4 bases between. Germline CDR1 MNHEY, CDR2 SMNVEV (reference sequence). The CDR3 loop is CASSLSHSYEQYF. The CDR3 DNA follows: TGTGCCAGCAGTTTATCACATTCCTACGAGCAGTACTTC.

This clone occurred a few times. Other DNA variants within this sample encode the same CDR3. V gene TRBV5-4 combines with J gene TRBJ2-7; 8 nucleotides match TRBD2. Germline V gene data show CDR1 as SGHNT and CDR2 as YYREEE (reference sequence). The length of the CDR3 is 14 residues. The V segment lost 2 bases and the J segment 5 bases; nucleotides outside the gene matches: 6. CDR3 loop: CASSFSGGPHEQYF. The DNA for the CDR3 is TGTGCCAGCAGCTTCTCGGGGGGGCCTCACGAGCAGTACTTC.

The chain uses TRBV5-6 and TRBJ2-2, with D perhaps TRBD2 (6 bases). V shed 0 bases and J shed 3 bases, with 12 bases lying between them. CDR3 length: 16 residues. CDR1 and CDR2 (germline): SGHDT, YYEEEE. The CDR3 loop is CASSLAEEGHTGELFF. The CDR3 DNA is TGTGCCAGCAGCTTGGCCGAGGAGGGGCACACCGGGGAGCTGTTTTTT.

This clone has only one observation. The V gene is TRBV6-6, the J gene TRBJ1-2; D not certain. CDR1 and CDR2 (germline): MNHNY, SVGAGI (reference sequence). V lost 0 bases and J lost 3, with 11 bases in between. This CDR3 has 15 residues. The CDR3 here is CASSYSEGKDYGYTF. In DNA form, the CDR3 reads TGTGCCAGCAGTTACTCGGAGGGTAAGGACTATGGCTACACCTTC.

Concerning this clone: Other nucleotide sequences in the sample specify the same CDR3. The chain carries TRBV7-2 and TRBJ2-7, with no clear D. The CDR3 covers 12 residues. The V gene's germline CDR1 is SGHTA and CDR2 FQGNSA. V was pared by 1 base and J by 6 bases, with 7 bases between. As DNA, the CDR3 is TGTGCCAGCAGCTTAGGTACAGTCGAGCAGTACTTC. Its protein is CASSLGTVEQYF.

The CDR3: CASQLTTDNEQFF. Written as DNA, the CDR3 is TGTGCCAGCCAACTCACGACAGACAATGAGCAGTTCTTC. V usage is TRBV28 and J usage is TRBJ2-1; a possible D gene is TRBD1 (5 bases). V was shortened by 8 bases and J by 5 bases, with 13 bases between the two germline ends. The germline gives CDR1 MDHEN, CDR2 SYDVKM. The CDR3 is 13 amino acids.

This clone appeared a single time. The CDR3 sequence: CASSLLDPVLYEQYF. Here the CDR3 DNA reads TGTGCCAGCAGCTTGCTGGACCCCGTCTTATACGAGCAGTACTTC. The rearrangement links TRBV7-2 to TRBJ2-7, with D uncertain. Germline CDR1 and CDR2: SGHTA and FQGNSA. The CDR3 is 15 residues long. Trimming pared 3 bases from V and 4 bases from J, leaving 16 bases between.

This chain links TRBV7-9 with TRBJ2-1; TRBD2 might be the D (5 bases). V lost 2 bases to trimming and J lost 7 bases, with 15 bases between them. This CDR3 comprises 15 residues. Germline CDR1 and CDR2: SEHNR and FQNEAQ (reference sequence). The CDR3 sequence is CASSLTWGDWNEQFF. CDR3 DNA sequence: TGTGCCAGCAGCTTAACGTGGGGAGATTGGAATGAGCAGTTCTTC.

The rearrangement uses TRBV27 and TRBJ2-7; D is possibly TRBD1 (6 bases). Germline CDR1 and CDR2: MNHEY and SMNVEV (reference sequence). The CDR3 sequence is 15 residues long. The V end was cut by 5 bases, the J end by 1 base, with 15 bases between. This CDR3 reads CASSGGSDSSYEQYF. In DNA, the CDR3 is TGTGCCAGCAGTGGGGGATCGGACAGTTCCTACGAGCAGTACTTC.

The V call is TRBV6-5, the J call TRBJ2-7; the match to TRBD2 covers 11 bases. The CDR3 is made up of 16 amino acids. Germline CDR1 and CDR2: MNHEY and SVGAGI. Unmatched junction bases numbered 7, after V lost 4 bases and J lost 2 bases. The CDR3 spells CASSFGTSGSTYEQYF. CDR3 DNA: TGTGCCAGCAGTTTCGGGACTAGCGGATCCACCTACGAGCAGTACTTC.

CDR3 protein: CASSQTTGKSYGYTF. The CDR3 coding sequence is TGTGCCAGCAGCCAAACGACAGGGAAGAGCTATGGCTACACCTTC. The chain joins TRBV7-8 to TRBJ1-2; 7 nucleotides match TRBD1. In germline, CDR1 is SGHVS, CDR2 FQNEAQ. The CDR3 sequence is 15 residues long. V was pared by 5 bases and J by 4 bases, with 10 bases of the junction left unmatched.

About this clone itself: Other DNA sequences in the sample encode the same CDR3. The rearrangement links TRBV27 to TRBJ1-5; unclear D gene. Germline V CDR1 and CDR2: MNHEY, SMNVEV (reference sequence). The CDR3 is made up of 15 amino acids. V shed 2 bases and J shed 0 bases, with 8 bases lying between them. The CDR3 DNA reads TGTGCCAGCAGTTTACTGGGGAATAGCAATCAGCCCCAGCATTTT. This sequence encodes CASSLLGNSNQPQHF.

A note on this clone: It is unclear where the CDR3 begins or ends on the DNA, so no DNA is shown, and the CDR3 is as TCRdb lists it. The chain carries TRBV7-8 and TRBJ1-2. Germline V gene lookup returns CDR1 SGHVS and CDR2 FQNEAQ. The CDR3 contains 16 residues when both ends are counted. CDR3 sequence reads: CASSLDGYTFGSVGTF.

The chain is built from TRBV6-6 and TRBJ1-5, with D perhaps TRBD1 (6 bases). Trimming stripped 2 bases from V and 6 bases from J, with 14 bases between. CDR1 and CDR2 from the germline V gene are MNHNY and SVGAGI (reference sequence). The CDR3 sequence is 15 residues long. CDR3 residues: CASSYLTGPLQPQHF. The CDR3 DNA reads TGTGCCAGCAGTTACCTGACAGGCCCTCTTCAGCCCCAGCATTTT.

The chain is built from TRBV19 and TRBJ1-2, with 12 nucleotides matching TRBD1. The V and J ends lost 6 bases and 5 bases, in that order; junction bases with no gene match: 16. This CDR3 is 18 amino acids long. Germline V lookup: CDR1 LNHDA, CDR2 SQIVND (reference sequence). CDR3 region: CASSTSLPLGQGAYGYTF. CDR3 in DNA: TGTGCCAGTAGCACCTCCCTTCCCTTGGGACAGGGGGCTTATGGCTACACCTTC.